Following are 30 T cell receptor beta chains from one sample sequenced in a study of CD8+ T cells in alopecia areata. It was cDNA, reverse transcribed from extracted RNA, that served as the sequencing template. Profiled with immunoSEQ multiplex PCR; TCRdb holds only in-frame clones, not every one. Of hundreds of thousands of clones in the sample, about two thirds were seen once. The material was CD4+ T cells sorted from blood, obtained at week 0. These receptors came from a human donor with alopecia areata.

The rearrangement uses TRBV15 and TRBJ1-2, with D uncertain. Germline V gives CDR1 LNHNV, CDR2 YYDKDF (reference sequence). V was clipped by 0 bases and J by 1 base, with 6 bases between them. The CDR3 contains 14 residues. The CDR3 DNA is TGTGCCACCAGCAGAGATCGGCTTAACTATGGCTACACCTTC. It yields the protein CATSRDRLNYGYTF.

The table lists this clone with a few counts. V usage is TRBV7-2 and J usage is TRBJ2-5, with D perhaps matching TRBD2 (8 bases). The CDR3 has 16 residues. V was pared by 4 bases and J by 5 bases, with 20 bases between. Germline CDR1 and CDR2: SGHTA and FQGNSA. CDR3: CASSSLSGAGGETQYF. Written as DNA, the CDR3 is TGTGCCAGCAGCTCCCTTAGCGGGGCAGGGGGGGAGACCCAGTACTTC.

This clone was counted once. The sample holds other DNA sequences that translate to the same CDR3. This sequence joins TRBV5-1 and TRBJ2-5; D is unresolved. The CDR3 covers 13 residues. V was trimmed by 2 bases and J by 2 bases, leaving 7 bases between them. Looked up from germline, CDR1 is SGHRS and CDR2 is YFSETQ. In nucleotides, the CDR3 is TGCGCCAGCAGCTTAACTGTACAAGAGACCCAGTACTTC. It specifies CASSLTVQETQYF.

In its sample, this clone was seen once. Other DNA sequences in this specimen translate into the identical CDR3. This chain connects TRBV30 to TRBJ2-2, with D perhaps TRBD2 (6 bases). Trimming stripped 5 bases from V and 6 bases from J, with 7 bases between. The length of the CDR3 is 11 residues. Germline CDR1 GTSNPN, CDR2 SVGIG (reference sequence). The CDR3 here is CAWSGAGELFF. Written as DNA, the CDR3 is TGTGCCTGGTCGGGGGCCGGGGAGCTGTTTTTT.

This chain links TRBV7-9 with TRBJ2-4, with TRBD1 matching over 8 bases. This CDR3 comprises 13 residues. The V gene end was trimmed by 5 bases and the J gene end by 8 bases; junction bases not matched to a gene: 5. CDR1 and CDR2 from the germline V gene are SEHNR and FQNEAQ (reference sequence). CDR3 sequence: CASSALTGDIQYF. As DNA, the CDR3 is TGTGCCAGCAGCGCACTGACAGGGGACATTCAGTACTTC. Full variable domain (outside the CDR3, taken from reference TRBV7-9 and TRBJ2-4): DTGVSQNPRHKITKRGQNVTFRCDPISEHNRLYWYRQTLGQGPEFLTYFQNEAQLEKSRLLSDRFSAERPKGSFSTLEIQRTEQGDSAMYLCASSALTGDIQYFGAGTRLSVL.

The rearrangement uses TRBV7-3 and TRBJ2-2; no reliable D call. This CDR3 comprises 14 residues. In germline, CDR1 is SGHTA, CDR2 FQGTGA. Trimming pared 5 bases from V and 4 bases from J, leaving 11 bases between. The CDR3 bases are TGTGCCAGCAGCCCAATCCCTCTCACCGGGGAGCTGTTTTTT. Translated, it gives CASSPIPLTGELFF.

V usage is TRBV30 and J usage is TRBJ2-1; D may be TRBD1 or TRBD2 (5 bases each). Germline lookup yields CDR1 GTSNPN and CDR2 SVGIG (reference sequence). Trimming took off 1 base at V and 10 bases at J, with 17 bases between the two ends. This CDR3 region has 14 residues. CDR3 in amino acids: CAWSGGTPTGEQFF. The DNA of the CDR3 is TGTGCCTGGAGTGGGGGGACCCCGACCGGGGAGCAGTTCTTC.

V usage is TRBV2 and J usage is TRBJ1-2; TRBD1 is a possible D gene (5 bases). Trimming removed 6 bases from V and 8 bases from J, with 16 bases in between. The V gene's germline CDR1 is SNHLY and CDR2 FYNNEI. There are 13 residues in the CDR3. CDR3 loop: CASRAWGGDGYTF. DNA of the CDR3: TGTGCCAGCAGAGCTTGGGGGGGAGACGGCTACACCTTC. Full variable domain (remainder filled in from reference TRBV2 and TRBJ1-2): EPEVTQTPSHQVTQMGQEVILRCVPISNHLYFYWYRQILGQKVEFLVSFYNNEISEKSEIFDDQFSVERPDGSNFTLKIRSTKLEDSAMYFCASRAWGGDGYTFGSGTRLTVV.

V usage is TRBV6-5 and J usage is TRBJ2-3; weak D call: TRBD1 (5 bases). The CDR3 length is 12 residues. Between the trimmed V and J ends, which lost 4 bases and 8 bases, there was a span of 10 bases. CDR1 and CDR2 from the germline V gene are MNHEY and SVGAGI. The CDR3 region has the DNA TGTGCCAGCAGTTCCAGGGATGCTACGCAGTATTTT. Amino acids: CASSSRDATQYF.

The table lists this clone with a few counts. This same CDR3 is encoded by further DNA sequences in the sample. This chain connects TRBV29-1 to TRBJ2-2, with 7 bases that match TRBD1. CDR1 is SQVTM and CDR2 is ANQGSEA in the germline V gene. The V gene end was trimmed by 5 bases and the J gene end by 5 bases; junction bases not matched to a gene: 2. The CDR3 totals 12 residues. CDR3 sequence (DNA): TGCAGCGTTATACAGGGGACCGGGGAGCTGTTTTTT. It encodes CSVIQGTGELFF.

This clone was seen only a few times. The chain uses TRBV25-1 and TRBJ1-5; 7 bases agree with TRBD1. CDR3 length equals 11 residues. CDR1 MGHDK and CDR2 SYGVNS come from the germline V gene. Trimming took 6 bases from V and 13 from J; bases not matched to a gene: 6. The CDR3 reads CASSPGTEQHF. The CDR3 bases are TGTGCCAGCAGCCCAGGGACAGAACAGCATTTT.

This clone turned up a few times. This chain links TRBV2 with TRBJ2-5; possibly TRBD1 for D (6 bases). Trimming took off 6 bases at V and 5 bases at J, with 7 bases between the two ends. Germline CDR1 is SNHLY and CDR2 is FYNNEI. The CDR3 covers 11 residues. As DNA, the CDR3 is TGTGCCAGCAGCCAGGGGGAGACCCAGTACTTC. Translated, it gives CASSQGETQYF.

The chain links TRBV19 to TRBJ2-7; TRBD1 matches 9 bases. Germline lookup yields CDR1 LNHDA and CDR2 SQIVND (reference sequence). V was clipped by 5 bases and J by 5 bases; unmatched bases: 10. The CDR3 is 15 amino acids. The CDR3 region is CASSAGQGSPNEQYF. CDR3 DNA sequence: TGTGCCAGTAGTGCCGGACAGGGGTCTCCTAACGAGCAGTACTTC.

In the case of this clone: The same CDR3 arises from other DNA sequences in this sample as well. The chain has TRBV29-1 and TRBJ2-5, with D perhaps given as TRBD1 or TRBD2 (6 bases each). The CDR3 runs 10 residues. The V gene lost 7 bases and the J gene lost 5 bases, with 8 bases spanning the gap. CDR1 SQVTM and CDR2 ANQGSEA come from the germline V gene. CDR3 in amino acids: CSGGGETQYF. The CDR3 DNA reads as TGCAGCGGAGGGGGGGAGACCCAGTACTTC.

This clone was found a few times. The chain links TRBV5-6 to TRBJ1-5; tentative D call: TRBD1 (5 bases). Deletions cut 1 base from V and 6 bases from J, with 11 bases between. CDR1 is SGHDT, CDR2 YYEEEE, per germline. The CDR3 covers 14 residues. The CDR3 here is CASSLSQGFQPQHF. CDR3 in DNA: TGTGCCAGCAGCTTGTCGCAGGGTTTTCAGCCCCAGCATTTT.

DNA for the CDR3: TGCAGCGCCCGACAGGGCGAAGGCTACACCTTC. It is translated as CSARQGEGYTF. The chain recombines TRBV29-1 with TRBJ1-2; TRBD1 aligns across 7 bases. This CDR3 comprises 11 residues. The germline V gene encodes CDR1 SQVTM and CDR2 ANQGSEA. Trimming cost V 7 bases and J 8 bases; bases outside gene matches: 7. The full variable domain, with the rest looked up from reference TRBV29-1 and TRBJ1-2, is SAVISQKPSRDICQRGTSLTIQCQVDSQVTMMFWYRQQPGQSLTLIATANQGSEATYESGFVIDKFPISRPNLTFSTLTVSNMSPEDSSIYLCSARQGEGYTFGSGTRLTVV.

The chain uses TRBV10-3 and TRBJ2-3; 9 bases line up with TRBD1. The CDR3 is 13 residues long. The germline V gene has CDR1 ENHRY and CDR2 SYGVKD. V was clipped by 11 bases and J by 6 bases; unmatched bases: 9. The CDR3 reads CAARDRESDTQYF. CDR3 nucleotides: TGTGCCGCCCGGGACAGGGAAAGCGATACGCAGTATTTT.

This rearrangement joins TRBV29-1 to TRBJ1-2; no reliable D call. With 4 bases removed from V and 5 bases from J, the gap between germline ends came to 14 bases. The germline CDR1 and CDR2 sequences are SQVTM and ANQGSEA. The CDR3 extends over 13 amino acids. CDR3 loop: CSVVPVDTYGYTF. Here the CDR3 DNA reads TGCAGCGTTGTTCCGGTAGATACTTATGGCTACACCTTC.

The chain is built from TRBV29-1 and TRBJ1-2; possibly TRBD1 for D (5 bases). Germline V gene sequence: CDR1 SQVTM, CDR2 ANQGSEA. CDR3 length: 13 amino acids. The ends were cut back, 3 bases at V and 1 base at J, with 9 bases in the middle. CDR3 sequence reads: CSVEVGLNYGYTF. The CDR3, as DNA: TGCAGCGTTGAGGTGGGACTTAACTATGGCTACACCTTC. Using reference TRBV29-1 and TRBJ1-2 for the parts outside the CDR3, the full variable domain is SAVISQKPSRDICQRGTSLTIQCQVDSQVTMMFWYRQQPGQSLTLIATANQGSEATYESGFVIDKFPISRPNLTFSTLTVSNMSPEDSSIYLCSVEVGLNYGYTFGSGTRLTVV.

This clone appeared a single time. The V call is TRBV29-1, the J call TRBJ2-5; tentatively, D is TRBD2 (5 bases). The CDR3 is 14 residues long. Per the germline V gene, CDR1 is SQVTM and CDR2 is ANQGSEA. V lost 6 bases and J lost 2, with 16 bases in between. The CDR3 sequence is CSVPLAGGQETQYF. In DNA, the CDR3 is TGCAGCGTCCCCCTGGCCGGAGGACAAGAGACCCAGTACTTC.

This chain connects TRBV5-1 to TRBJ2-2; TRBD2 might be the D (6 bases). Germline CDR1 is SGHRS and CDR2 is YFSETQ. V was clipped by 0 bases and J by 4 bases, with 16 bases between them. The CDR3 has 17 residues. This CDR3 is CASSLAFIGDFTGELFF. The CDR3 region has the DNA TGCGCCAGCAGCTTGGCCTTTATTGGGGACTTCACCGGGGAGCTGTTTTTT.

The CDR3 region has the DNA TGCGCCAGCAGCTTGGCCCAACCAGAGGAGACCCAGTACTTC. Protein sequence: CASSLAQPEETQYF. The chain recombines TRBV5-1 with TRBJ2-5; D gene ambiguous. Germline loops: CDR1 SGHRS, CDR2 YFSETQ. This CDR3 is built from 14 residues. V was shortened by 0 bases and J by 5 bases, with 11 bases between the two germline ends.

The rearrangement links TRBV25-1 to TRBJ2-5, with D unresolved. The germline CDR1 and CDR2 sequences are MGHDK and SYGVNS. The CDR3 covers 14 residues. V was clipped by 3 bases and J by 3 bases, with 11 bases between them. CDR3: CASSDEKGKETQYF. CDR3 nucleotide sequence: TGTGCCAGCAGTGACGAGAAGGGTAAAGAGACCCAGTACTTC.

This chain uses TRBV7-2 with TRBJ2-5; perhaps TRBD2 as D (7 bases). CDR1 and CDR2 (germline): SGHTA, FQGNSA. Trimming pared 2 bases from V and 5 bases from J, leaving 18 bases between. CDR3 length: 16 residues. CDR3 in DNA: TGTGCCAGCAGCTTAATTTTTGGGGGGGCCATGGAGACCCAGTACTTC. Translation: CASSLIFGGAMETQYF.

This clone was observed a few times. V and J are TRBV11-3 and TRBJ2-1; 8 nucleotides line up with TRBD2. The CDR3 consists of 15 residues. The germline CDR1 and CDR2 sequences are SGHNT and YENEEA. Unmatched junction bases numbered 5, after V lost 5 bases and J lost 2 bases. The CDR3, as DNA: TGTGCCAGCAGCGCTGTAGCGGGGACCTACAATGAGCAGTTCTTC. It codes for CASSAVAGTYNEQFF.

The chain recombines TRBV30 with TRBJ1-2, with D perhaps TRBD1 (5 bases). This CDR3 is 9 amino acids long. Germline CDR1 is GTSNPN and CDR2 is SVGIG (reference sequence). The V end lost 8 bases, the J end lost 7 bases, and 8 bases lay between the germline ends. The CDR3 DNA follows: TGTGCCCTCCAGGGTGGCTACACCTTC. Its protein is CALQGGYTF.

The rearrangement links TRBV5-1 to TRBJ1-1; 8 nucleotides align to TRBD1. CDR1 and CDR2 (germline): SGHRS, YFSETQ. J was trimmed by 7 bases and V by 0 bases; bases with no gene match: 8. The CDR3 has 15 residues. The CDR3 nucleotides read TGCGCCAGCAGCTTGGCCGCGACAGGGGTGGTTGAAGCTTTCTTT. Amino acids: CASSLAATGVVEAFF.

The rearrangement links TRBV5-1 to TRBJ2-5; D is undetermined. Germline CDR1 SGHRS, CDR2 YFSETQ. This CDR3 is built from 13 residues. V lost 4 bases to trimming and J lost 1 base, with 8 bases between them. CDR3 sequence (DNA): TGCGCCAGCAGCCTTGACGGCCAAGAGACCCAGTACTTC. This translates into CASSLDGQETQYF.

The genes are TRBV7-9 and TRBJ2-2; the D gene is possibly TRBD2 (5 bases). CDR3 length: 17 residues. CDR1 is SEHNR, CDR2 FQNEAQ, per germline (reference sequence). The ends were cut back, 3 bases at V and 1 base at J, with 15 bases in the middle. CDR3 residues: CASSLRAVAENTGELFF. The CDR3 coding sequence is TGTGCCAGCAGCTTGAGGGCCGTAGCTGAGAACACCGGGGAGCTGTTTTTT. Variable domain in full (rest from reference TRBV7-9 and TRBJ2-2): DTGVSQNPRHKITKRGQNVTFRCDPISEHNRLYWYRQTLGQGPEFLTYFQNEAQLEKSRLLSDRFSAERPKGSFSTLEIQRTEQGDSAMYLCASSLRAVAENTGELFFGEGSRLTVL.

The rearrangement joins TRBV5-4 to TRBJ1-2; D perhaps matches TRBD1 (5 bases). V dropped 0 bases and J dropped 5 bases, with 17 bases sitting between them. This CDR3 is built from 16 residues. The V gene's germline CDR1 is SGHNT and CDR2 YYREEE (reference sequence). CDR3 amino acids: CASSLETPTAGYGYTF. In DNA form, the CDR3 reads TGTGCCAGCAGCTTGGAAACACCGACAGCGGGATATGGCTACACCTTC.